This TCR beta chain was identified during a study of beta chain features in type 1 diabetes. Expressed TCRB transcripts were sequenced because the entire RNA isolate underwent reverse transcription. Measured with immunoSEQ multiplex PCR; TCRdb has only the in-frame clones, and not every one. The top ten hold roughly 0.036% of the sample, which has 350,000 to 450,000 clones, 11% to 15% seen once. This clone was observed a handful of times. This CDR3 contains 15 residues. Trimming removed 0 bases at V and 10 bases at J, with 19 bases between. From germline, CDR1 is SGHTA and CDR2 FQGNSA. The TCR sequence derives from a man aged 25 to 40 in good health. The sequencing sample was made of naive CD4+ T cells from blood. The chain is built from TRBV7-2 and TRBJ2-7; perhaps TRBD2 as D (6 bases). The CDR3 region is CASSLASQVGGYQYF. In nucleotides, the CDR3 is TGTGCCAGCAGCTTAGCGTCCCAGGTGGGAGGATACCAGTACTTC.